This T cell receptor (beta chain) was captured in a study of CD8 T cells in ankylosing spondylitis. Remarks on this clonotype: What it binds is not known.

TCRdb independently ran MiXCR on the 5' RACE reads; one entry per CDR3 protein. This sample has about 160,000 distinct CDR3 sequences, with around 43% found just once. V was clipped by 7 bases and J by 3 bases; unmatched bases: 11. Germline CDR1 reads WSHSY; CDR2 reads SAAADI. The CDR3 extends over 15 amino acids. Study outcomes and limitations: The study looked at matched synovial fluid samples from ankylosing spondylitis patients. Disease-linked clones were reported to be significantly enriched there. Some motif variants were previously reported in reactive arthritis synovial fluid and blood.

The chain joins TRBV10-2 to TRBJ2-7; 8 bases are a match to TRBD1. This TCR was recovered from a male donor with ankylosing spondylitis. Sequenced sample: synovial fluid, either unsorted or a sorted T cell fraction (not recorded which). CDR3 region: CASTRDRGWYYEQYF. DNA for the CDR3: TGCGCCAGCACCAGAGACAGGGGTTGGTACTACGAGCAGTACTTC.